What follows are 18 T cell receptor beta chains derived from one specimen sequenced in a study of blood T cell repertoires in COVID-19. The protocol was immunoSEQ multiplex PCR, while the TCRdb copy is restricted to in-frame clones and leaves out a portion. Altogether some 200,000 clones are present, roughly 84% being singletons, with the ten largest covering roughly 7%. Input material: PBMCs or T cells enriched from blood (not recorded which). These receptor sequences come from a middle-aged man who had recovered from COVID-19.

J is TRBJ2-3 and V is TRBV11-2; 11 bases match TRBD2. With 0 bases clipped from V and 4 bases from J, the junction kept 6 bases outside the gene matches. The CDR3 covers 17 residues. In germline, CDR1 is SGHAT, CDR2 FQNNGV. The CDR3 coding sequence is TGTGCCAGCAGCTTAGATCCTAGCGGGGGGTACGCAGATACGCAGTATTTT. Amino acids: CASSLDPSGGYADTQYF.

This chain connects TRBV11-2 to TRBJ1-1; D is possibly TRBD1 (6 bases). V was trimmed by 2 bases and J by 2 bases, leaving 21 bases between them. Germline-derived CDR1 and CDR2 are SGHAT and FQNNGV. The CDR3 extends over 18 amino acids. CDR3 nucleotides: TGTGCCAGCAGCTTAAACCCCGCCGGGACAAGTGACAACACTGAAGCTTTCTTT. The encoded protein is CASSLNPAGTSDNTEAFF.

CDR3 in amino acids: CASKLAGHSTDTQYF. The CDR3 region has the DNA TGTGCCAGCAAACTAGCGGGCCATAGCACAGATACGCAGTATTTT. The chain has TRBV2 and TRBJ2-3; 9 bases agree with TRBD2. Germline V gene data show CDR1 as SNHLY and CDR2 as FYNNEI. The CDR3 has 15 amino acids. Trimming at V came to 7 bases and at J to 0 bases, leaving 5 bases not matched to a gene.

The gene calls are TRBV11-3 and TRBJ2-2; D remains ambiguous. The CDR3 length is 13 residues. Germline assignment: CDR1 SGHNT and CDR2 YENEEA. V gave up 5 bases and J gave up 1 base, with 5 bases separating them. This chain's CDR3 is CASSPGNTGELFF. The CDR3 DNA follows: TGTGCCAGCAGCCCAGGGAACACCGGGGAGCTGTTTTTT.

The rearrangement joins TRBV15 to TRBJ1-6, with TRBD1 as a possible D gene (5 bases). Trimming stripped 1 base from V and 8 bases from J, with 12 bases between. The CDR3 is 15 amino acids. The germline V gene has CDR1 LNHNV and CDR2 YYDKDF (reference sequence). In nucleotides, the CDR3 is TGTGCCACCAGCAGAGGGGGGGAAGGATATTCACCCCTCCACTTT. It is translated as CATSRGGEGYSPLHF.

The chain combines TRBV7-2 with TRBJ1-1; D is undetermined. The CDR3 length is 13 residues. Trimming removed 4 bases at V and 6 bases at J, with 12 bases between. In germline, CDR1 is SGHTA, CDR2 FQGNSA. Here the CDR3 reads CASSSVVGSEAFF. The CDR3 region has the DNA TGTGCCAGCAGCTCCGTGGTCGGTTCTGAAGCTTTCTTT.

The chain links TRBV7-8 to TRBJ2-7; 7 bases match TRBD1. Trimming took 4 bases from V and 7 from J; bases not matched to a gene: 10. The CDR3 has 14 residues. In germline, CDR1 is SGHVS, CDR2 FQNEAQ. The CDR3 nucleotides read TGTGCCAGCAGCTCCAGGACAGGTGTACGGGAGCAGTACTTC. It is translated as CASSSRTGVREQYF.

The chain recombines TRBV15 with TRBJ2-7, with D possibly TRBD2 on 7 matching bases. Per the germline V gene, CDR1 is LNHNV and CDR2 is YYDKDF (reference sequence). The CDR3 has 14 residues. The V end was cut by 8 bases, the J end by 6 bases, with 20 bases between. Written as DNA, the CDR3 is TGTGCCACCCGCCGCGGGGGCGGGTTGGGCGAGCAGTACTTC. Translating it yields CATRRGGGLGEQYF.

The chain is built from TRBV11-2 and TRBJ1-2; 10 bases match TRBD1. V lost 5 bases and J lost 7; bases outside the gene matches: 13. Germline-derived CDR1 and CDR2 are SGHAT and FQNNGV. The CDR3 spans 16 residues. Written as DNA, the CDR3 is TGTGCCAGCAGCCCAGCTCTAAGACAGGGGGCAGGTGGCTACACCTTC. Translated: CASSPALRQGAGGYTF.

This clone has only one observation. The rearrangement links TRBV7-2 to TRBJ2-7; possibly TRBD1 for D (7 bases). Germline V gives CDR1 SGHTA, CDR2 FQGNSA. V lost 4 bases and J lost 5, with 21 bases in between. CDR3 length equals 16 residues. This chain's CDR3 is CASSSLGAGGFHEQYF. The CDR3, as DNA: TGTGCCAGCAGCTCACTCGGGGCAGGGGGGTTCCACGAGCAGTACTTC.

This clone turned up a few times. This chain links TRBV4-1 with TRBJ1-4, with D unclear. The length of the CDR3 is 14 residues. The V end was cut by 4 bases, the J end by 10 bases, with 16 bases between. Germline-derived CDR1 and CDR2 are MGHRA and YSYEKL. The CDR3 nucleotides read TGCGCCAGCAGCCCCTTAAACAGTAACGTAAAACTGTTTTTT. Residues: CASSPLNSNVKLFF.

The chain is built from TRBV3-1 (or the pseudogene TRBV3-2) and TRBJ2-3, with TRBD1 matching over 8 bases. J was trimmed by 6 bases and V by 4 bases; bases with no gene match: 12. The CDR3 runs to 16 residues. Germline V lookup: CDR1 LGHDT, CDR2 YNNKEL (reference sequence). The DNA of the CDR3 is TGTGCCAGCAGCCGTTGGGGCAGGGGGCAAGCGGATACGCAGTATTTT. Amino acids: CASSRWGRGQADTQYF.

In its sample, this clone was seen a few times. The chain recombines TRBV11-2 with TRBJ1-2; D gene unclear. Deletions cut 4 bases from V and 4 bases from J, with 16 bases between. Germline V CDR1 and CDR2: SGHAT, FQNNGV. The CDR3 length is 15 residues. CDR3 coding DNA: TGTGCCAGCAGCTCCCTGTGGAGAGGGAGCTATGGCTACACCTTC. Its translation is CASSSLWRGSYGYTF.

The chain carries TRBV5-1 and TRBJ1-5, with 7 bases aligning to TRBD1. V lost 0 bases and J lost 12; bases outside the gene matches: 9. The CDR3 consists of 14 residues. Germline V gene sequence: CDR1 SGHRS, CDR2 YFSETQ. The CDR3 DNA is TGCGCCAGCAGCTTGGGGGACAGCTCTGGAGGCCAGCATTTT. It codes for CASSLGDSSGGQHF.

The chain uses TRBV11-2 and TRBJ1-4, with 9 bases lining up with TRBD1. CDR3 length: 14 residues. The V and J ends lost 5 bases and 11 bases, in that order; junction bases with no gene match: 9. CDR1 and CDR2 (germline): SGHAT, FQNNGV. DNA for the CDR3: TGTGCCAGCAGCGCGGGACAGGGATCTCGGAAACTGTTTTTT. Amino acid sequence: CASSAGQGSRKLFF.

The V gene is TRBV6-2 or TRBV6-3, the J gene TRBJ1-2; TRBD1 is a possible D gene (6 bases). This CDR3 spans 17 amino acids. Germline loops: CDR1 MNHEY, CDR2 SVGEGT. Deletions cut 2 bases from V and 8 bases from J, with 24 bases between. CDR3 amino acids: CASSYPPRLDRSQGYTF. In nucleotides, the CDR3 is TGTGCCAGCAGTTACCCCCCCCGCCTCGACAGGAGTCAAGGCTACACCTTC.

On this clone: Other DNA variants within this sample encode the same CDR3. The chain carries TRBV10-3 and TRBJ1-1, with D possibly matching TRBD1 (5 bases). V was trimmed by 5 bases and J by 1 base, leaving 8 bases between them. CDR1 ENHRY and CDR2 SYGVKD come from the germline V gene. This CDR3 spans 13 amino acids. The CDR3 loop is CAISPGGNTEAFF. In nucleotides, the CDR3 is TGTGCCATCAGTCCCGGGGGGAACACTGAAGCTTTCTTT.

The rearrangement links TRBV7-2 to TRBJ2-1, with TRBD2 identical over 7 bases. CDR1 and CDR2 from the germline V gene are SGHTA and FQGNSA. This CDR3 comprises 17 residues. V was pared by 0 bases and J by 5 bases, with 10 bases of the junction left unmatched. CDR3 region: CASSLALRGLGHNEQFF. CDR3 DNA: TGTGCCAGCAGCTTAGCGCTGAGAGGACTAGGTCACAATGAGCAGTTCTTC.